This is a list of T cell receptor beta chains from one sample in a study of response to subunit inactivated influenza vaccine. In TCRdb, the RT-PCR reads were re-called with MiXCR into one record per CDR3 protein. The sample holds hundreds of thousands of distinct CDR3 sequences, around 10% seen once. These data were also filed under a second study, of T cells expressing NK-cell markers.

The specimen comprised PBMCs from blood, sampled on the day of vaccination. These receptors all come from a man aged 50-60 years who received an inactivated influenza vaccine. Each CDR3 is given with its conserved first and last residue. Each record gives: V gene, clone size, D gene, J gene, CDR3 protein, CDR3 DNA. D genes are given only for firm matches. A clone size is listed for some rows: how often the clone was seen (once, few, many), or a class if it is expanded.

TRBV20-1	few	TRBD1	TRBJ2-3	CSATGDRSTDTQYF	TGCAGTGCTACCGGGGACAGATCCACAGATACGCAGTATTTT
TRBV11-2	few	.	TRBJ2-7	CASSPLKGSRAYEQYF	TGTGCCAGCAGCCCCCTTAAAGGGTCACGCGCCTACGAGCAGTACTTC
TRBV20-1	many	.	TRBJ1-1	CSADRTVSTEAFF	TGCAGTGCTGACCGGACAGTTTCCACAGAAGCTTTCTTT
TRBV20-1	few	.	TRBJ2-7	CSARKQTYEQYF	TGCAGTGCTAGGAAACAGACGTACGAGCAGTACTTC
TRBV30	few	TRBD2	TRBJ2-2	CAWTPPGGRGELFF	TGTGCCTGGACCCCCCCGGGAGGGAGAGGGGAGCTGTTTTTT
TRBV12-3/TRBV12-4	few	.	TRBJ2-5	CASSLETLTQYF	TGTGCCAGCAGTTTAGAGACCCTGACCCAGTACTTC
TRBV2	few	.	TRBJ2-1	CASSPLRGNEQFF	TGTGCCAGCAGCCCCCTCAGGGGTAATGAGCAGTTCTTC
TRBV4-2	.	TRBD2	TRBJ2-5	CASSQVPGGGFQETQYF	TGTGCCAGCAGCCAAGTGCCGGGCGGGGGATTCCAAGAGACCCAGTACTTC
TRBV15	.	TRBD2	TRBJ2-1	CATSRPPGLAGGPRIEQFF	TGTGCCACCAGCAGACCCCCGGGACTAGCGGGGGGGCCTCGGATTGAGCAGTTCTTC
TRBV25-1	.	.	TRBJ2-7	CSSSRTLGSYEQYF	TGTTCCAGCAGCCGTACCTTAGGGAGCTACGAGCAGTACTTC
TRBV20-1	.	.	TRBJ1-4	CSAKSRGLINEKLFF	TGCAGTGCTAAATCCCGGGGGCTGATTAATGAAAAACTGTTTTTT
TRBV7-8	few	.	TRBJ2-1	CATSRGASGYNEQFF	TGTGCCACCTCCCGGGGGGCTAGCGGATACAATGAGCAGTTCTTC
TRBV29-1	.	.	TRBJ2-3	CSVGMEGRQDTQYF	TGCAGCGTTGGGATGGAGGGACGGCAAGATACGCAGTATTTT
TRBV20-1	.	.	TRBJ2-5	CSAHLMGAELETQYF	TGCAGTGCTCATTTAATGGGCGCCGAGTTGGAGACCCAGTACTTC
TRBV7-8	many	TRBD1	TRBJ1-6	CASSLVVATGVNSPLHF	TGTGCCAGCAGCTTAGTCGTTGCAACAGGGGTTAATTCACCCCTCCACTTT
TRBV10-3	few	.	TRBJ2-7	CAISESMSYEQYF	TGTGCCATCAGTGAGTCGATGTCCTACGAGCAGTACTTC
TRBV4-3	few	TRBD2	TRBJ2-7	CASSLQLAMSYEQYF	TGCGCCAGCAGCCTTCAACTAGCGATGAGCTACGAGCAGTACTTC
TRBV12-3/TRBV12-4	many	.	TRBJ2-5	CASSLVEYQETQYF	TGTGCCAGCAGTTTAGTCGAGTACCAAGAGACCCAGTACTTC
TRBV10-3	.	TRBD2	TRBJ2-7	CAISATSGGPMDEQYF	TGTGCCATCAGCGCAACCTCGGGGGGGCCTATGGACGAGCAGTACTTC
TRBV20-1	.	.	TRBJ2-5	CSALGYQETQYF	TGCAGTGCCTTAGGGTACCAAGAGACCCAGTACTTC
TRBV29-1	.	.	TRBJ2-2	CSVVSGTGELFF	TGCAGCGTTGTAAGCGGGACCGGGGAGCTGTTTTTT
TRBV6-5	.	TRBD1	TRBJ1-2	CASSSGQQAYGYTF	TGTGCCAGCAGTTCGGGACAGCAAGCGTATGGCTACACCTTC
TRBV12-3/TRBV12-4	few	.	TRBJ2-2	CASSFRREATGELFF	TGTGCCAGCAGTTTTCGGAGGGAGGCCACCGGGGAGCTGTTTTTT
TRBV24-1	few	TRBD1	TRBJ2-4	CATSDPGTGKNIQYF	TGTGCCACCAGTGACCCCGGGACAGGGAAAAACATTCAGTACTTC
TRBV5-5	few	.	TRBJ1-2	CASSLSQGVFYGYTF	TGTGCCAGCAGCTTGTCACAGGGAGTTTTTTATGGCTACACCTTC
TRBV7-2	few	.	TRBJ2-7	CASSLDGFVEEQYF	TGTGCCAGCAGCTTAGACGGGTTCGTGGAAGAGCAGTACTTC
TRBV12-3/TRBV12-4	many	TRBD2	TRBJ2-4	CASSSPGLEYIQYF	TGTGCCAGCAGTTCCCCGGGACTAGAATACATTCAGTACTTC
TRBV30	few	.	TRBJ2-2	CAWSVTRNTGELFF	TGTGCCTGGAGTGTAACCCGGAACACCGGGGAGCTGTTTTTT
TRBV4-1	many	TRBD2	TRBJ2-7	CASSLSGGAYEQYF	TGCGCCAGCAGCCTAAGCGGGGGGGCCTACGAGCAGTACTTC
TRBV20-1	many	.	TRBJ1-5	CSAPRSDSNQPQHF	TGCAGTGCTCCGAGGAGTGATAGCAATCAGCCCCAGCATTTT
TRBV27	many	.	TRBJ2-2	CASSFGFLGAAGELFF	TGTGCCAGCAGTTTCGGTTTCCTAGGGGCGGCCGGGGAGCTGTTTTTT
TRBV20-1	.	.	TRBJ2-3	CSAGWGDTQYF	TGCAGTGCTGGATGGGGAGATACGCAGTATTTT
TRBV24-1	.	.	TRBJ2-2	CATNNRRGEPYPNTGELFF	TGTGCCACCAACAATCGGAGGGGGGAACCTTATCCGAACACCGGGGAGCTGTTTTTT
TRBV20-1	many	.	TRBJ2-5	CSARPFGNQETQYF	TGCAGTGCTAGGCCTTTTGGGAATCAAGAGACCCAGTACTTC
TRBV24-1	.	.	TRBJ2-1	CATSDFRRDEQFF	TGTGCCACCAGTGATTTTCGGAGGGATGAGCAGTTCTTC
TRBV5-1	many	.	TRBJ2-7	CASSFRHGYEQYF	TGCGCCAGCAGCTTCCGACACGGGTACGAGCAGTACTTC
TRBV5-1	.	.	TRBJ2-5	CASSYGVGYQETQYF	TGCGCCAGCAGCTATGGAGTGGGGTACCAAGAGACCCAGTACTTC
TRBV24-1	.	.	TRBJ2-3	CATRGTGPQYF	TGTGCCACGCGGGGGACAGGCCCCCAGTATTTT
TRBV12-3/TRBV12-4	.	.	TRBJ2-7	CASCLAEGVFGQYF	TGTGCCAGCTGTTTAGCCGAAGGGGTGTTTGGGCAGTACTTC